Described below is a single TCR beta chain sequence and its context. The authors' processing: Reference gene primer amplification in the assay estimated nucleated cell counts. Measured with immunoSEQ multiplex PCR; TCRdb has only the in-frame clones, and not every one. D and trimming come from the DNA, and the V and J calls and clone size come from that table. The data show 110,000 to 150,000 clones, with roughly four fifths seen just once and 8% held by the top ten. The record originates from a study of blood T cell repertoires in COVID-19. Study context: Some COVID-19 samples were acute and others convalescent; all came from the United States, Italy and Spain. T cells, B-cell-depleted T cells, or PBMCs supplied cDNA or gDNA.

Per germline, CDR1 MNHNS and CDR2 SASEGT. The ends were cut back, 2 bases at V and 8 bases at J, with 15 bases in the middle. The CDR3 has 14 amino acids. The V and J genes are TRBV6-1 and TRBJ1-2; D unresolved. Sequencing was performed on peripheral blood. The clonotype originates from a human donor in a cohort sampled during active COVID-19. The CDR3 nucleotides are TGTGCCAGCAGTGAATCCGGCGGCACTGGGGGCTACACCTTC. Its protein is CASSESGGTGGYTF.